The source of this T cell receptor beta chain is a study of T cell changes during pregnancy in multiple sclerosis. TCRdb's table, derived via immunoSEQ multiplex PCR, lists solely in-frame clones and lacks some. The sample yields approximately 60,000 clones, over 80% seen once. This CDR3 is 16 amino acids long. The germline V gene has CDR1 LNHDA and CDR2 SQIVND (reference sequence). Trimming at V came to 0 bases and at J to 10 bases, leaving 11 bases not matched to a gene. This TCR was sampled from a female donor with multiple sclerosis, enrolled in a pregnancy study. The chain employs TRBV19 and TRBJ2-7; TRBD2 agrees at 11 bases. The sequences come from peripheral blood, collected in the first trimester of pregnancy. The CDR3 sequence: CASSIDLGLAGFDQYF. DNA for the CDR3: TGTGCCAGTAGTATAGATCTTGGACTAGCGGGCTTTGATCAGTACTTC. Filled out from reference TRBV19 and TRBJ2-7, the complete variable domain reads DGGITQSPKYLFRKEGQNVTLSCEQNLNHDAMYWYRQDPGQGLRLIYYSQIVNDFQKGDIAEGYSVSREKKESFPLTVTSAQKNPTAFYLCASSIDLGLAGFDQYFGPGTRLTVT.